This T cell receptor beta chain was captured by sequencing in a study of long-term antiretroviral therapy in people with HIV. Study in general: About a decade before 2015, the earliest samples were taken when ART was typically delayed.

CDR3 length equals 14 residues. V dropped 3 bases and J dropped 5 bases, with 13 bases sitting between them. Germline V CDR1 and CDR2: MDHEN, SYDVKM. It was version v3.0 of the immunoSEQ assay that was run at survey level. The repertoire was sequenced with immunoSEQ multiplex PCR; TCRdb's copy has only in-frame clones and lacks some. This sample has 34,000 or so clones; over 75% occur once, and the top ten carry roughly 4.4%. V is TRBV28 and J is TRBJ1-1, with D perhaps matching TRBD1 (5 bases). The sample here was unsorted PBMCs, taken about 3.5 years after starting antiretroviral therapy. This TCR came from a young man with HIV. CDR3 protein: CASSLAPGGTEAFF. Here the CDR3 DNA reads TGTGCCAGCAGTTTGGCCCCGGGGGGGACTGAAGCTTTCTTT.